The T cell receptor (beta chain) under discussion was sequenced for a study of beta chain features in type 1 diabetes (dated by TCRdb to 2016 to 2019). Regarding the research as a whole: Mean age, gender distribution, total cell number and subset yield were not different between patients and healthy donors. Across all samples, some 99 million sorted cells were examined, and cell number per subset correlated strongly with RNA yield. In the study, recently diagnosed type 1 diabetes patients and matched healthy donors were compared on the TCRB repertoires of their sorted circulating CD4+ T cell subsets. Regulatory and stem cell-like memory subsets were obtained from only 8 patients and roughly 8 healthy donors, while naive and central memory subsets were obtained from all 30 or so donors.

Paper-wide results and their limitations: A moderate but significant shortening of TCRB CDR3 length was observed in type 1 diabetes patients in all four CD4+ subsets. At VDJ recombination sites, patients with type 1 diabetes made fewer insertions and deleted more nucleotides, a pattern implying thymic rearrangement abnormalities. Only small numbers of individuals were included in the HLA sub-analyses, which left unresolved whether HLA type had any influence on TCRB rearrangement. Naive, central memory and regulatory TCRB repertoires appeared to be more similar among patients than among healthy donors. PCR may preferentially amplify shorter templates, but because patient and control samples were amplified and corrected together, any resulting skew would affect both groups equally. Sequencing cDNA rather than genomic DNA could over-represent highly expressing activated cells, although activation and CD3 levels did not differ between groups.

From each donor, a single peripheral blood sample of 100 to 150 mL on average was drawn into heparinised tubes. Using a panel that included CD45RO, CCR7, CD25, CD127, CD95 and CD27, naive, central memory, regulatory and stem cell-like memory CD4+ T cells were sorted on a BD FACSAria II. Purity was above 95% for every sorted population. PBMCs were isolated immediately by Lymphoprep density gradient centrifugation and stained directly without culture. Samples were stained and sorted in pairs, with one healthy donor and one patient per experiment, so that batch effects were minimized. From the cysteine through the phenylalanine, the CDR3 covers 16 amino acids. Only the CDR3 part of the read is kept: 48 bases, read in frame from the first base. Trimming takes 2 bases off V and 1 base off J; junction bases not matched to a gene: 6. CDR1 and CDR2, looked up from the germline V gene, are MNHEY and SVGAGI.

Regarding this clone: Its antigen is not yet known. No base qualities exist here, and no much larger clone lies one base off it.

The entire amount of isolated RNA was reverse transcribed using the High Capacity cDNA Reverse Transcription Kit, so the sequenced TCRB transcripts were expressed ones. Deep immunoSEQ sequencing was performed on naive, central memory and regulatory T cell samples, with an average of roughly 3.6 million total reads per sample. After sorted cells were lysed in RLT buffer, RNA was extracted with DNase-treated RNeasy Micro or Mini kits, with the choice depending on cell number. Each cell subset was processed separately to prevent cross-contamination, with patient and healthy donor samples processed together. The immunoSEQ multiplex PCR was used to amplify TCRB sequences from cDNA, generating 87-bp fragments that spanned the CDR3 region. The amplicons were sequenced using the Illumina HiSeq platform. The authors' pipeline ran thus. Synthetic template baselines were used to correct PCR bias computationally, reads within Hamming distance 2 were collapsed together, and singletons that could not be merged were discarded. Reads were aligned to IMGT to assign V, D and J genes, CDR3 length, and insertions or deletions at six rearrangement sites. Within each subset, clonotype counts were normalized to sorted cell number, after which true diversity and Gini coefficients were computed with the tcR R package. Repertoire sharing was quantified using the overlap coefficient calculated on TCRB nucleotide sequences. Out-of-frame TCRB sequences from naive cells were analyzed as a proxy for the pre-selection repertoire. TCRdb re-hosts the immuneACCESS table, in-frame sequences only. Its copies lack some clones; in the studies checked, an unresolved V gene accounts for under half of them, and the cause for the rest is not known. V and J calls and clone size follow that table, whereas D and trimming were derived from the DNA. The sample table contains more than 350,000 clones; only one count was recorded for roughly 11% of them. About 0.045% of the sample lies in the top ten.

This TCR was sampled from a woman between 18 and 29 years old in good health. The specimen sequenced was naive CD4+ T cells from blood. The cell subset or site label on this specimen signifies: true naive CD4+ T cells. This chain joins TRBV6-5 to TRBJ2-5; the central 8 bases match TRBD1. CDR3 reads: CASSYQGTGIQETQYF. DNA sequence: TGTGCCAGCAGTTACCAAGGGACAGGCATCCAAGAGACCCAGTACTTC.